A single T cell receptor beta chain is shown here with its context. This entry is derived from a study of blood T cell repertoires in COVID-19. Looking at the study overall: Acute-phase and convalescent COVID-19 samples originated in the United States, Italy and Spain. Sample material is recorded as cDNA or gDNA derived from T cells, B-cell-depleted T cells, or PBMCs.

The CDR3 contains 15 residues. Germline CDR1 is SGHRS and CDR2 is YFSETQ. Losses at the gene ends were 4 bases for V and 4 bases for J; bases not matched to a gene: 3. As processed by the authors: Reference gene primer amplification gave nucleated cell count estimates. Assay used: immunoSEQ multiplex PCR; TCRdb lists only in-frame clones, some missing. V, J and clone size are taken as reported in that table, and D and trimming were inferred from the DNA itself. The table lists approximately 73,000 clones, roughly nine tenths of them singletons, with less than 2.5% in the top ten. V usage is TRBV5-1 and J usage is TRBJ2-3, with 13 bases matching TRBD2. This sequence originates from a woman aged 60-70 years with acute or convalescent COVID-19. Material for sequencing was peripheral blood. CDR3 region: CASSVGLAGADTQYF. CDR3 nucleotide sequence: TGCGCCAGCAGCGTAGGACTAGCGGGGGCAGATACGCAGTATTTT.